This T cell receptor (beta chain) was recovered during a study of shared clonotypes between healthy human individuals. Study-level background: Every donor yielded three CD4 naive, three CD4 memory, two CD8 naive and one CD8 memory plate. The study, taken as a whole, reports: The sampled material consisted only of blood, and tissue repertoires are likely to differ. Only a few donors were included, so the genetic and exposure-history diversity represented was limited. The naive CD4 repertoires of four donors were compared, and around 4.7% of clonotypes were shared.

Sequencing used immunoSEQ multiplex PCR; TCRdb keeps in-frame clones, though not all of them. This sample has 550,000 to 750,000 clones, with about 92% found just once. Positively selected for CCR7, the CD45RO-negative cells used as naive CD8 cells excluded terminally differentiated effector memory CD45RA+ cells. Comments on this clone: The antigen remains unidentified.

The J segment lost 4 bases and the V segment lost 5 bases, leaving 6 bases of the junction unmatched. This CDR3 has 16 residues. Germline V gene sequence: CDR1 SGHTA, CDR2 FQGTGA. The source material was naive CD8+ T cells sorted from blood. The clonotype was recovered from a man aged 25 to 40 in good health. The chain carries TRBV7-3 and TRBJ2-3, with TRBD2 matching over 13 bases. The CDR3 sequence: CASSASGLAGADTQYF. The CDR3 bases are TGTGCCAGCAGCGCGAGTGGACTAGCGGGAGCAGATACGCAGTATTTT.